Below are 9 T cell receptor beta chains sequenced from a single sample in a study of blood T cells in healthy people across ages. A J-beta primer mix and a sample-barcoded 5' primer were used in a second PCR of roughly 7 to 12 cycles. TCRdb analysed the 5' RACE reads with MiXCR anew, one entry per CDR3 protein. The table lists some 900,000 distinct CDR3 sequences, 48% of them singletons, with about an eighth in the top ten. Sequenced sample: blood. The receptors shown here come from a man aged 25 to 40 in good health.

The chain couples TRBV6-2 or TRBV6-3 to TRBJ2-3; TRBD2 matches 10 bases. CDR1 MNHEY and CDR2 SVGEGT come from the germline V gene. This CDR3 region has 15 residues. V shed 5 bases, J shed 5 bases, and the junction held 7 bases outside the gene matches. As DNA, the CDR3 is TGTGCCAGCAGTCAGCGGGGGGGCCGCGGAGATACGCAGTATTTT. Translated, it gives CASSQRGGRGDTQYF.

The rearrangement uses TRBV2 and TRBJ2-5; no clear D gene. Per the germline V gene, CDR1 is SNHLY and CDR2 is FYNNEI. The CDR3 has 13 residues. V was pared by 2 bases and J by 5 bases, with 9 bases between. The CDR3 sequence: CASSERVYETQYF. As DNA, the CDR3 is TGTGCCAGCAGTGAAAGGGTCTACGAGACCCAGTACTTC.

This clonotype was recorded only once. A read error is likely, as this CDR3 ends without the conserved phenylalanine or tryptophan. This chain links TRBV7-9 with TRBJ1-2; D gene uncertain. The CDR3 spans 12 residues. The V end lost 1 base, the J end lost 4 bases, and 4 bases lay between the germline ends. Germline loops: CDR1 SEHNR, CDR2 FQNEAQ (reference sequence). The CDR3 DNA reads as TGTGCCAGCAGCTTAGACAGCTATGGCTACACCTGC. Translated, it gives CASSLDSYGYTC.

This clonotype was counted between two and nine times. The chain carries TRBV3-1 and TRBJ2-5; 10 nucleotides match TRBD2. V was pared by 1 base and J by 11 bases, with 10 bases of the junction left unmatched. This CDR3 spans 15 amino acids. Per the germline V gene, CDR1 is LGHDT and CDR2 is YNNKEL (reference sequence). DNA of the CDR3: TGTGCCAGCAGCCAAGCCAGCGGGGGGGCCAATGAGCAGTACTTC. Residues: CASSQASGGANEQYF.

This clonotype came up many times. As DNA, the CDR3 is TGTGCCAGCAGCTTAGAACCGGGACTAGCGGGGGCAGATACGCAGTATTTT. This translates into CASSLEPGLAGADTQYF. V usage is TRBV7-2 and J usage is TRBJ2-3, with 14 bases matching TRBD2. The length of the CDR3 is 17 residues. Looked up from germline, CDR1 is SGHTA and CDR2 is FQGNSA. With 1 base clipped from V and 4 bases from J, the junction kept 4 bases outside the gene matches.

The chain carries TRBV6-6 and TRBJ1-1; 9 bases are a match to TRBD1. In germline, CDR1 is MNHNY, CDR2 SVGAGI (reference sequence). This CDR3 spans 15 amino acids. V was clipped by 8 bases and J by 4 bases; unmatched bases: 11. The CDR3 loop reads CASAKAQGAGTEAFF. For the CDR3, the DNA is TGTGCCAGCGCGAAAGCACAGGGGGCAGGCACTGAAGCTTTCTTT.

The chain carries TRBV20-1 and TRBJ2-1, with D unresolved. The CDR3 sequence is 15 residues long. The ends were cut back, 3 bases at V and 2 bases at J, with 14 bases in the middle. CDR1 and CDR2 (germline): DFQATT, SNEGSKA (reference sequence). The CDR3 DNA is TGCAGTGCTAGTCCTTTTACCCAGCCCTACAATGAGCAGTTCTTC. Its protein product is CSASPFTQPYNEQFF.

CDR3 amino acids: CASGLRQDYYNEQFF. In nucleotides, the CDR3 is TGTGCTAGTGGTCTTAGACAGGATTACTACAATGAGCAGTTCTTC. The rearrangement links TRBV12-5 to TRBJ2-1, with D tentatively TRBD1 (6 bases). CDR1 is LGHNT, CDR2 FRNRAP, per germline. Trimming cost V 5 bases and J 3 bases, with 14 bases left between them. The CDR3 contains 15 residues.

The V gene is TRBV11-2, the J gene TRBJ2-7, with 8 nucleotides matching TRBD1. The CDR3 totals 15 residues. Germline assignment: CDR1 SGHAT and CDR2 FQNNGV. Trimming cost V 5 bases and J 0 bases; bases outside gene matches: 6. DNA for the CDR3: TGTGCCAGCAGCATCACAGGGGGGAACTCCTACGAGCAGTACTTC. Residues: CASSITGGNSYEQYF.